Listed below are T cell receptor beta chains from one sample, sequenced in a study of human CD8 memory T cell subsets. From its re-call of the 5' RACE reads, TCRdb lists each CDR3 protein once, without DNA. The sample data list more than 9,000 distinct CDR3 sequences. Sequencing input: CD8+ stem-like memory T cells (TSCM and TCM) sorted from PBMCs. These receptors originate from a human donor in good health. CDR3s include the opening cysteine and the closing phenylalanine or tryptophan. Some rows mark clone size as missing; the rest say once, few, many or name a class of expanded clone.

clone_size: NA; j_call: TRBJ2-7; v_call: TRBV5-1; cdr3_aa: CASSFYQGYEQYF
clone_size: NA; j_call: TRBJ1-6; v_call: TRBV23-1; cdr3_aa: CASSQPTAVFRSPLHF
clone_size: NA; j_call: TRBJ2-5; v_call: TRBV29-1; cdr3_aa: CSVDPTGNPRETQYF
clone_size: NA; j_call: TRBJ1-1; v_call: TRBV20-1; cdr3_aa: CSARTPMNTEAFF
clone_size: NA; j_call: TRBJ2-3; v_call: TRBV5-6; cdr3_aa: CASSLADGTGKVTDTQYF
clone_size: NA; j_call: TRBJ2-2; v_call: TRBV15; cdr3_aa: CATSRDRNTGELFF
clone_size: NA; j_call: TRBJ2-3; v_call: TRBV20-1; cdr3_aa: CSASKTEGADTQYF
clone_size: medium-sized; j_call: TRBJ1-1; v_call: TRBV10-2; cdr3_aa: CASSARTGGNMNTEAFF
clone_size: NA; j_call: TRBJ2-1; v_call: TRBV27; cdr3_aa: CASSWGLAGGNEQFF
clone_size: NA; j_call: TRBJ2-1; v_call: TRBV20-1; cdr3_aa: CSATRTSIAYEQFF
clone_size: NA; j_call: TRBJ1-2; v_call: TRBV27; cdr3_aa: CASRRTGDGYTF
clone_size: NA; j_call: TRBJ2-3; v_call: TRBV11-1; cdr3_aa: CASSFFGLDSTDTQYF
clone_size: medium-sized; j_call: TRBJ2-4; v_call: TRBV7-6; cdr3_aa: CASSLSDSWWGIQYF
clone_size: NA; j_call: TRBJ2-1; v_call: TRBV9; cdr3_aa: CASSVAGAPYNEQFF
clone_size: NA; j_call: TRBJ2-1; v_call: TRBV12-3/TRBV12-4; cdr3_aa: CASSLGQGVYNEQFF
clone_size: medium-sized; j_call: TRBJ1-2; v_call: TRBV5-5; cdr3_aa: CASSLDYEGTNYGYTF
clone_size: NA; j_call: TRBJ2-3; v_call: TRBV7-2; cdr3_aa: CASSKSGQSTDTQYF
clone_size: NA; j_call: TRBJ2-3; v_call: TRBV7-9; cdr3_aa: CASSLSPGSADTQYF
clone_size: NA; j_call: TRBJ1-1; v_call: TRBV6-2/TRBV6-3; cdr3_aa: CASRRGGRAEAFF
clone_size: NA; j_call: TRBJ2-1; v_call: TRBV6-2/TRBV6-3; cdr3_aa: CASGPSGGADEQFF
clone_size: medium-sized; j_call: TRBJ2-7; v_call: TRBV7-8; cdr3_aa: CASSLVGGRAYEQYF
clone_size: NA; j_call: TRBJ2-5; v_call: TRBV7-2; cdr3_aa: CASSLSGSQETQYF
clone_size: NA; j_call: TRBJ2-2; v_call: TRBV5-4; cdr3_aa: CASSFFEGAGTGELFF
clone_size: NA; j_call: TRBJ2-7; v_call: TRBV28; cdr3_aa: CASSLARTGAYEQYF
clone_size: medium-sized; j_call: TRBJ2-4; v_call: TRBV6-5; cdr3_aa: CASSLGQGENIQYF
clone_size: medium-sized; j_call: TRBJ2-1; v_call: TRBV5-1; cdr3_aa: CASSLEQAIYNEQFF
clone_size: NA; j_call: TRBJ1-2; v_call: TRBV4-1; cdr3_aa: CASSQPAGYGYTF
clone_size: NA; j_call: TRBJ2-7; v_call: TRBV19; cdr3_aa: CASSITGQDYEQYF